This T cell receptor (beta chain) was sequenced during a study of cytomegalovirus exposure and HLA in healthy donors. CDR3 length: 14 amino acids. V lost 5 bases to trimming and J lost 2 bases; unmatched junction nucleotides: 4. Germline values: CDR1 MNHEY, CDR2 SVGAGI. This clone has a single count. The sample has other DNA sequences that encode this CDR3 too. A multiplex PCR was run with 60 Vbeta primers and 13 Jbeta primers. Using immunoSEQ multiplex PCR, the repertoire was profiled, and TCRdb retains in-frame clones only, with some absent. The sample holds around 150,000 clones, about 64% seen once.

The J gene is TRBJ2-7, the V gene TRBV6-5; TRBD2 aligns across 9 bases. This TCR was recovered from a woman aged 55-70 years in good health and CMV-seropositive. The sequencing sample was made of PBMCs. In nucleotides, the CDR3 is TGTGCCAGCAGTCGAGCGGGGGGCCCCTACGAGCAGTACTTC. Protein product: CASSRAGGPYEQYF.